This paragraph covers one T cell receptor beta chain sequence. The antigen is not known. These data belong to a study of OX40 agonist ivuxolimab in advanced cancers. Study-wide results and limits: At 0.1 to 3.0 mg/kg, clonal expansion of CD4+ and CD8+ blood T cells had occurred by week 6.

Clones were sequenced by immunoSEQ multiplex PCR, and TCRdb holds only the in-frame ones, with some missing. Of fewer than 75,000 clones listed, 85% to 90% are singletons. Trimming left V 8 bases short and J 7 bases short, with 15 bases between. The germline V gene encodes CDR1 MNHNS and CDR2 SASEGT. This CDR3 comprises 13 residues. The V call is TRBV6-1, the J call TRBJ2-1, with D perhaps TRBD2 (6 bases). The source of this sequence is an adult with an advanced solid tumor such as melanoma, head and neck, liver or kidney cancer. Sequencing used CD4+ or CD8+ T cells sorted from blood, obtained in a trial of the OX40 agonist ivuxolimab. The CDR3 DNA follows: TGTGCCAGCGGAACTAGCCTCGGGAATGAGCAGTTCTTC. Translated: CASGTSLGNEQFF.